The rows below give T cell receptor beta chains drawn from one sample of a study of blood T cells in healthy people across ages. TCRdb re-derived calls from the 5' RACE reads in MiXCR, one entry per CDR3 protein. The sample has over 700,000 distinct CDR3 sequences; about 53% are singletons. Sequencing was carried out using blood. These receptors were taken from an elderly man in good health. The CDR3 runs from the conserved cysteine through the conserved F or W. D genes are given only for firm matches. The size entry is marked missing in some rows and otherwise reads once, few, many or a size class.

>-|TRBJ2-6|TRBV20-1|TRBD1
TGCAGTGCAACAGGGGGACGGGAGCCTGGGGCCAACGTCCTGACTTTC
CSATGGREPGANVLTF
>-|TRBJ1-5|TRBV6-1|TRBD1
TGTGCCAGCAGATCACAGGGGGTGGGTAATCAGCCCCAGCATTTT
CASRSQGVGNQPQHF
>-|TRBJ2-5|TRBV7-3|-
TGTGCCAGCAGCTTAAATCCAGGCAGCCAAGAGACCCAGTACTTC
CASSLNPGSQETQYF
>few|TRBJ1-2|TRBV29-1|-
TGCAGCGTTGACAACAATTACTATGGCTACACCTTC
CSVDNNYYGYTF
>-|TRBJ2-5|TRBV5-1|-
TGCGCCAGCAGCCGGACTCAGGGTCTGTTTGGGAATGAGCAGTACTTC
CASSRTQGLFGNEQYF
>few|TRBJ2-5|TRBV29-1|-
TGCAGCGTTGCTGAGGGAGGTGTAGAGACCCAGTACTTC
CSVAEGGVETQYF
>few|TRBJ2-1|TRBV14|TRBD2
TGTGCCAGCAGCAGCCGGGACTACTACAATGAGCAGTTCTTC
CASSSRDYYNEQFF
>-|TRBJ2-1|TRBV5-1|-
TGCGCCAGCAGCTACCAGGAGGGGTATGAGCAGTTCTTC
CASSYQEGYEQFF
>-|TRBJ1-2|TRBV27|TRBD1
TGTGCCAGCAGCCGCGGACAGGGCTGGGGCTACACCTTC
CASSRGQGWGYTF
>-|TRBJ2-7|TRBV9|-
TGTGCCAGCAGCGTTTACTCAGAAAACTCCTACGAGCAGTACTTC
CASSVYSENSYEQYF
>once|TRBJ1-6|TRBV20-1|-
TGCAGTGCTAGAGACAACAGGAATTCACCCCTCCACTTT
CSARDNRNSPLHF
>-|TRBJ2-7|TRBV20-1|-
TGCAGTGCTAGAGACCCGGATGGGTCGTCCGAGCAGTACTTC
CSARDPDGSSEQYF
>-|TRBJ2-3|TRBV6-6|-
-
CASSYVGQGAGYAYF
>-|TRBJ1-1|TRBV7-9|-
TGTGCCAGCAGCTTAGTACAGGTGAACACTGAAGCTTTCTTT
CASSLVQVNTEAFF
>-|TRBJ1-5|TRBV10-2|TRBD1
TGCGCCAGCAGCATCGGGGGGACAGGCCAGCCCCAGCATTTT
CASSIGGTGQPQHF
>few|TRBJ2-7|TRBV20-1|TRBD2
TGCAGTGCTATGAGTCCGGGACTAGCGCTCGGGGAGCAGTACTTC
CSAMSPGLALGEQYF
>-|TRBJ2-7|TRBV9|-
TGTGCCAGCAGCGTAGACGGCGACTTTAGCTACGAGCAGTACTTC
CASSVDGDFSYEQYF
>once|TRBJ2-5|TRBV10-3|-
TGTGTCATATTGGCGGACAACCAAGAGACCCAGTACTTC
CVILADNQETQYF
>-|TRBJ2-3|TRBV24-1|-
TGTGCCACCAGTGATCGCGACCGACTAGGGGGCACAGATACGCAGTATTTT
CATSDRDRLGGTDTQYF
>few|TRBJ2-1|TRBV20-1|TRBD2
TGCAGTGCTTCTCCCCGGACTAGCGGGAGACCTACCTACAATGAGCAGTTCTTC
CSASPRTSGRPTYNEQFF
>-|TRBJ2-3|TRBV28|TRBD2
TGTGCCAACAGCGGGAGGAACCCAGATACGCAGTATTTT
CANSGRNPDTQYF
>-|TRBJ1-1|TRBV12-3/TRBV12-4|-
TGTGCCAGCAGTTTTACTGAGGTGGCTGAAGCTTTCTTT
CASSFTEVAEAFF
>-|TRBJ2-3|TRBV6-4|TRBD2
TGTGCCAGCAGTGCAACGGGAGGGAGCACAGATACGCAGTATTTT
CASSATGGSTDTQYF
>-|TRBJ1-4|TRBV14|TRBD1
TGTGCCAGCAGCCAAGTGAGGGGGCTGAGTGAAAAACTGTTTTTT
CASSQVRGLSEKLFF
>few|TRBJ2-4|TRBV29-1|-
TGCAGCGTTGAAGTAGGAGGAAACATTCAGTACTTC
CSVEVGGNIQYF
>few|TRBJ1-4|TRBV6-1|TRBD1
TGTGCCAGCAGTGGGGGACAGGGGGCGGATGAAAAACTGTTTTTT
CASSGGQGADEKLFF
>-|TRBJ2-6|TRBV25-1|-
TGTGCCAGCAGTGAAGTTAGGAGGGGGGCCAACATCCTGACTTTC
CASSEVRRGANILTF
>-|TRBJ2-7|TRBV21-1|-
TGTGCCAGCGGAACGGCAACTATCGGGACAGGGGAGATCGGGCAGTACTTC
CASGTATIGTGEIGQYF
>-|TRBJ2-7|TRBV7-6|-
TGTGCCAGCAGCCGGGACGAAGCCTACGAGCAGTACTTC
CASSRDEAYEQYF
>-|TRBJ2-1|TRBV4-1|-
TGCGCCAGCAGCCCAAGCCCAGCGGCAGTTGGGGATGAGCAGTTCTTC
CASSPSPAAVGDEQFF
>-|TRBJ2-3|TRBV5-1|TRBD2
TGCGCCAGCAGCTCGGCCAGCGGGAGTTGGGATACGCAGTATTTT
CASSSASGSWDTQYF
>once|TRBJ2-7|TRBV12-3/TRBV12-4|TRBD2
TGTGCCAGCAGTGCCGGGTTAGCGGGAGTTAGTGAGCAGTACTTC
CASSAGLAGVSEQYF
>-|TRBJ2-1|TRBV5-1|-
TGCGCCAGCAGCTTAGGGAGTGAGCAGTTCTTC
CASSLGSEQFF
>few|TRBJ1-2|TRBV4-2|TRBD1
TGTGCCAGCAGCCCCTCATTATCGACAGGGGGCTCTGGCTACACCTTC
CASSPSLSTGGSGYTF
>-|TRBJ2-6|TRBV24-1|-
TGTGCCACCAGTGATTTGGTCGGACTGAGCTCTGGGGCCAACGTCCTGACTTTC
CATSDLVGLSSGANVLTF
>-|TRBJ2-7|TRBV7-2|TRBD1
TGTGCCAGCAGCGAAACGGGACAGCCCTACAATGAGCAGTACTTC
CASSETGQPYNEQYF
>few|TRBJ1-4|TRBV6-5|TRBD1
TGTGCCAGCAGTTCCGGGGGACAGGATAATGAAAAACTGTTTTTT
CASSSGGQDNEKLFF
>-|TRBJ2-3|TRBV5-1|TRBD2
TGCGCCAGCAGCGCGGGACTAGCGGGGCTTAGCACAGATACGCAGTATTTT
CASSAGLAGLSTDTQYF
>-|TRBJ2-4|TRBV6-2/TRBV6-3|-
TGTGCCAGCAGGGCCTCTGGACAGATGCTAGCCAAAAACATTCAGTACTTC
CASRASGQMLAKNIQYF
>-|TRBJ2-7|TRBV10-1|TRBD2
TGCGCCAGCAGTGAAGGCCTAGCGGGAGCTGAAGAGCAGTACTTC
CASSEGLAGAEEQYF
>-|TRBJ2-5|TRBV20-1|-
TGCAGTGCTAGAGACTCGGACAAGCAGTACTTC
CSARDSDKQYF
>-|TRBJ2-7|TRBV20-1|-
TGCAGTGCAAAAGAGGGCTACGAGCAGTACTTC
CSAKEGYEQYF
>-|TRBJ2-1|TRBV20-1|-
TGCAGTGCTACCCCTGGGACCCGCAATGAGCAGTTCTTC
CSATPGTRNEQFF
>-|TRBJ1-4|TRBV25-1|-
TGTGCCAGCAGACCAACGGGGGGTACTGGTGAAAAACTGTTTTTT
CASRPTGGTGEKLFF
>few|TRBJ2-7|TRBV4-1|TRBD2
TGCGCCAGCAGCCAGGCCCCGGGACTACGGTCCTACGAGCAGTACTTC
CASSQAPGLRSYEQYF
>few|TRBJ2-5|TRBV12-3/TRBV12-4|-
TGTGCCAGCAGTTTAAAGACATTACGAGAGACCCAGTACTTC
CASSLKTLRETQYF